The rows below give T cell receptor beta chains drawn from one sample of a study of shared clonotypes between healthy human individuals. TCRdb keeps only in-frame clones here, not all; method: immunoSEQ multiplex PCR. In the table there are fewer than 130,000 clones, about 66% of which are singletons. The source material was memory CD8+ T cells sorted from blood. These receptors were collected from a woman in her thirties in good health. Both conserved end residues are part of each CDR3. A D gene is named only where the DNA matches it firmly. A row's size may be missing; if present it is once, few, many or a size class.

-	few	TRBV7-9	TRBJ2-7	TGTGCCAGCAGCCGAAACTCCTACGAGCAGTACTTC	CASSRNSYEQYF
-	few	TRBV9	TRBJ1-1	TGTGCCAGCAGCGAAGACGAAACTCGAGCTTTCTTT	CASSEDETRAFF
-	few	TRBV7-3	TRBJ1-1	TGTGCCAGCAGCTTAAATGGCAAGACGAACACTGAAGCTTTCTTT	CASSLNGKTNTEAFF
TRBD1	-	TRBV9	TRBJ1-2	TGTGCCAGCAGCGGGTGGGACAGAGCAAATGCTAACTATGGCTACACCTTC	CASSGWDRANANYGYTF
TRBD2	-	TRBV6-4	TRBJ2-3	TGTGCCAGCAGCAACATAGCGGGAGCAGATACGCAGTATTTT	CASSNIAGADTQYF
TRBD2	once	TRBV4-1	TRBJ2-1	TGCGCCAGCAGCCAGCCGGGACTAGGGAGCTCCTACAATGAGCAGTTCTTC	CASSQPGLGSSYNEQFF
TRBD2	many	TRBV13	TRBJ2-4	TGTGCCAGCAGCGTGCGGGGGGGAGCCAAAAACATTCAGTACTTC	CASSVRGGAKNIQYF
-	-	TRBV25-1	TRBJ2-7	TGTGCCAGCAGTGCGAACAGCTACGAGCAGTACTTC	CASSANSYEQYF
-	-	TRBV19	TRBJ1-2	TGTGCCAGTAGTATAGAATTTCCGGATGGCTACACCTTC	CASSIEFPDGYTF
-	-	TRBV2	TRBJ2-7	TGTGCCAGCGCTACCGGGGTTCCCTACGAGCAGTACTTC	CASATGVPYEQYF
-	-	TRBV25-1	TRBJ2-1	TGTGCCAGCAGTGAATTTGGCGGGACCACCTACAATGAGCAGTTCTTC	CASSEFGGTTYNEQFF
-	many	TRBV5-5	TRBJ1-2	TGTGCCAGCAGCCAGCCAGGAGCAGGGCAATATGGCTACACCTTC	CASSQPGAGQYGYTF
-	few	TRBV5-5	TRBJ2-7	TGTGCCAGCAGCTTGGCCGTGGGCCCAGTCCACGAGCAGTACTTC	CASSLAVGPVHEQYF
TRBD2	-	TRBV4-2	TRBJ2-1	TGTGCCAGCAGCCAAGCTAGCGGGAGGGTCAATGAGCAGTTCTTC	CASSQASGRVNEQFF
-	-	TRBV4-1	TRBJ1-1	TGCGCCAGCAGCCAAGTAGGCGAGCCGAACACTGAAGCTTTCTTT	CASSQVGEPNTEAFF
-	-	TRBV2	TRBJ2-2	TGTGCCAGCAGTGGCCTACTCACCGGGGAGCTGTTTTTT	CASSGLLTGELFF
TRBD2	-	TRBV6-5	TRBJ2-7	TGTGCCAGCAGTCCAGGAGTAGCGGGGTACGAGCAGTACTTC	CASSPGVAGYEQYF
TRBD1	once	TRBV7-6	TRBJ1-1	TGTGCCAGCAGTAGAACAGGGGAGGGCACTGAAGCTTTCTTT	CASSRTGEGTEAFF
-	once	TRBV5-4	TRBJ2-5	TGTGCCAGCAGCTTCCCCGGATCCCAGGGAAGGGAGACCCAGTACTTC	CASSFPGSQGRETQYF
TRBD1	-	TRBV5-6	TRBJ1-2	TGTGCCAGCAGCGGGACCGGGACAGGCCAAGGCTACACCTTC	CASSGTGTGQGYTF
-	-	TRBV1	TRBJ1-2	TGCACCAGCAGGGCATGGGTGCGAAAGACCTATGGCTACACCTTC	CTSRAWVRKTYGYTF
TRBD2	-	TRBV9	TRBJ2-5	TGTGCCAGCAACCTCGGGGGGACGATCGAGACCCAGTACTTC	CASNLGGTIETQYF
-	-	TRBV4-2	TRBJ2-5	TGTGCCAGCAGCTATCAGGGTTTGGAGACCCAGTACTTC	CASSYQGLETQYF
-	-	TRBV28	TRBJ2-1	TGTGCCAGCAGTTTCGTTCACTCCTACAATGAGCAGTTCTTC	CASSFVHSYNEQFF
-	-	TRBV19	TRBJ1-3	TGTGCCAGTAGTATCTTTACTGGAAACACCATATATTTT	CASSIFTGNTIYF
-	-	TRBV29-1	TRBJ1-1	TGCAGCGTTGAAGAGTTAGAAGCTTTCTTT	CSVEELEAFF
TRBD1	-	TRBV6-1	TRBJ2-3	TGTGCCAGCATGGCGGGGACAGGGGACCCAGATACGCAGTATTTT	CASMAGTGDPDTQYF
TRBD1	-	TRBV27	TRBJ2-3	TGTGCCAGCAGTTTATCGGACAGGGGGAGCACAGATACGCAGTATTTT	CASSLSDRGSTDTQYF
TRBD2	-	TRBV5-1	TRBJ2-7	TGCGCCAGCAGCTTATGTTGTAGCGGGAGCCCCTACGAGCAGTACTTC	CASSLCCSGSPYEQYF
-	few	TRBV27	TRBJ2-3	TGTGCCAGCAGTCTGGGAGAAGCGGGTCATAGCACAGATACGCAGTATTTT	CASSLGEAGHSTDTQYF
-	-	TRBV28	TRBJ2-7	TGTGCCAGCAGTACGGACACAGCCTGGGGAAACCACTCCTACGAGCAGTACTTC	CASSTDTAWGNHSYEQYF
-	-	TRBV5-1	TRBJ2-7	TGCGCCAGCAGCTGGGCAGTGCCCTACGAGCAGTACTTC	CASSWAVPYEQYF
TRBD2	once	TRBV27	TRBJ2-1	TGTGCCAGCAGTACCCGGACTAGCGGGAGGGCATCCTACAATGAACAGTTCTTC	CASSTRTSGRASYNEQFF
TRBD2	-	TRBV29-1	TRBJ2-1	TGCAGCGGGCATTCTAGCGGGAGGAGTCGTGAGCAGTTCTTC	CSGHSSGRSREQFF
-	-	TRBV9	TRBJ2-1	TGTGCCAGCAGCGTAGGGGCAGGGGAATACAATGAGCAGTTCTTC	CASSVGAGEYNEQFF
-	-	TRBV5-1	TRBJ2-1	TGCGCCAGCAGCTATTCTCTAGCCCAGTTAGGTGAGCAGTTCTTC	CASSYSLAQLGEQFF
-	-	TRBV30	TRBJ1-1	TGTGCCTGGAGTGATGGGGTAGTCGGCACTGAAGCTTTCTTT	CAWSDGVVGTEAFF